Shown below are 19 T cell receptor beta chains from a single sample sequenced in a study of shared clonotypes between healthy human individuals. Clones were sequenced by immunoSEQ multiplex PCR, and TCRdb holds only the in-frame ones, with some missing. The sample holds more than 400,000 clones, approximately 95% seen once. Material: naive CD4+ T cells sorted from blood. Subset meaning: CD45RA+ positively selected. The source is a woman aged 25 to 45 in good health.

The V gene is TRBV18, the J gene TRBJ2-5; D tentatively reads TRBD1 or TRBD2 (6 bases each). Germline V gene data show CDR1 as KGHSH and CDR2 as LQKENI. Trimming took 3 bases from V and 13 from J, leaving 15 bases between them. The CDR3 runs 12 residues. The CDR3 nucleotides read TGTGCCAGCTCACCGGAGGGGGTTTCTGCGTACTTC. It is translated as CASSPEGVSAYF.

V gene TRBV21-1 combines with J gene TRBJ1-4. TRBV21-1 is a recognized pseudogene. There are 17 residues in the CDR3. The DNA of the CDR3 is TGTGCCAGCAGCAAAGTTCGGGGTTTGACAACTAATGAAAAACTGTTTTTT. Its protein product is CASSKVRGLTTNEKLFF.

CDR3 sequence (DNA): TGTGCCAGTAGTACACCGGGACAGATCTACGAGCAGTACTTC. Its translation is CASSTPGQIYEQYF. The chain combines TRBV19 with TRBJ2-7; 7 nucleotides line up with TRBD1. The junction had 6 bases not matched to a gene; V was cut back by 4 bases and J by 3 bases. This CDR3 has 14 amino acids. Germline CDR1 is LNHDA and CDR2 is SQIVND (reference sequence).

V and J are TRBV28 and TRBJ2-5, with TRBD2 matching over 7 bases. This CDR3 contains 12 residues. Trimming removed 4 bases from V and 6 bases from J; junction bases left unmatched: 2. Germline V gene sequence: CDR1 MDHEN, CDR2 SYDVKM. CDR3 coding DNA: TGTGCCAGCAGTTCGGGGGGACAGACCCAGTACTTC. Its protein product is CASSSGGQTQYF.

This rearrangement joins TRBV2 to TRBJ2-1; 9 positions agree with TRBD2. This CDR3 region has 15 residues. Germline V CDR1 and CDR2: SNHLY, FYNNEI. V trimming: 8 bases; J trimming: 6 bases; junction bases outside the gene matches: 11. The CDR3 spells CASLASLAGINEQFF. CDR3 nucleotide sequence: TGTGCCAGCCTAGCCTCCCTAGCGGGGATCAATGAGCAGTTCTTC. Combining the CDR3 with reference TRBV2 and TRBJ2-1 gives the whole variable domain EPEVTQTPSHQVTQMGQEVILRCVPISNHLYFYWYRQILGQKVEFLVSFYNNEISEKSEIFDDQFSVERPDGSNFTLKIRSTKLEDSAMYFCASLASLAGINEQFFGPGTRLTVL.

The genes are TRBV19 and TRBJ2-1; D may be TRBD2 (5 bases). Germline V gene sequence: CDR1 LNHDA, CDR2 SQIVND (reference sequence). The CDR3 totals 15 residues. Trimming took 3 bases from V and 1 from J, leaving 10 bases between them. CDR3 amino acids: CASSIGIASYNEQFF. As DNA, the CDR3 is TGTGCCAGTAGTATCGGGATAGCGTCCTACAATGAGCAGTTCTTC.

The gene calls are TRBV19 and TRBJ2-5, with D perhaps matching TRBD2 (6 bases). The J call is uncertain, as TRBJ2-7 better fits the DNA end. CDR1 is LNHDA and CDR2 is SQIVND in the germline V gene (reference sequence). The CDR3 spans 14 residues. The CDR3 protein is CASNPSVNSYEQYF. The CDR3 nucleotides are TGTGCCAGTAACCCTAGCGTAAACTCCTACGAGCAGTACTTC.

The chain is built from TRBV21-1 and TRBJ1-5; TRBD1 is taken as the D call from the table, unchecked against the DNA. TRBV21-1 constitutes a pseudogene. This CDR3 has 18 residues. CDR3: CASSNSRDRGNEIQPQHF. In DNA form, the CDR3 reads TGTGCCAGCAGCAACAGCCGGGACAGGGGGAACGAGATCCAGCCCCAGCATTTT.

The chain employs TRBV6-6 and TRBJ1-5; D remains unclear. V dropped 4 bases and J dropped 5 bases, with 6 bases sitting between them. Per the germline V gene, CDR1 is MNHNY and CDR2 is SVGAGI (reference sequence). The CDR3 contains 12 residues. The CDR3: CASSSLDQPQHF. The CDR3, as DNA: TGTGCCAGCAGTTCCCTAGATCAGCCCCAGCATTTT.

The chain employs TRBV4-1 and TRBJ2-7; TRBD2 agrees at 7 bases. Germline V CDR1 and CDR2: MGHRA, YSYEKL. This CDR3 has 13 residues. V trimming: 1 base; J trimming: 6 bases; junction bases outside the gene matches: 3. The CDR3 bases are TGCGCCAGCAGCCAAGGGGACTATGCCGAGCAGTACTTC. This gives the protein CASSQGDYAEQYF.

This clone turned up a few times. J is TRBJ1-5 and V is TRBV7-9, with D perhaps TRBD1 (5 bases). Per germline, CDR1 SEHNR and CDR2 FQNEAQ (reference sequence). V was pared by 5 bases and J by 6 bases, with 8 bases between. CDR3 length: 12 amino acids. The CDR3 region has the DNA TGTGCCAGCAGCAGGGACCTTCAGCCCCAGCATTTT. Translated, it gives CASSRDLQPQHF. The variable domain in full, completed from reference TRBV7-9 and TRBJ1-5, reads DTGVSQNPRHKITKRGQNVTFRCDPISEHNRLYWYRQTLGQGPEFLTYFQNEAQLEKSRLLSDRFSAERPKGSFSTLEIQRTEQGDSAMYLCASSRDLQPQHFGDGTRLSIL.

V gene TRBV7-3 combines with J gene TRBJ2-3; 10 positions match TRBD2. V gave up 3 bases and J gave up 2 bases; unmatched junction bases: 11. The CDR3 is 18 amino acids. CDR1 is SGHTA and CDR2 is FQGTGA in the germline V gene. The CDR3 loop is CASSLPGLAKGNTDTQYF. The CDR3 bases are TGTGCCAGCAGCTTGCCGGGACTAGCGAAGGGGAACACAGATACGCAGTATTTT.

This sequence joins TRBV28 and TRBJ1-4; D may be TRBD1 (5 bases). The germline V gene has CDR1 MDHEN and CDR2 SYDVKM. Trimming took off 2 bases at V and 7 bases at J, with 14 bases between the two ends. CDR3 size: 15 residues. This chain's CDR3 is CASSLIGGVGEKLFF. The DNA of the CDR3 is TGTGCCAGCAGTTTAATCGGGGGTGTCGGTGAAAAACTGTTTTTT.

This chain links TRBV21-1 with TRBJ1-5; the table's D call TRBD1 went unverified against the DNA. TRBV21-1 is a recognized pseudogene. The CDR3 is made up of 20 amino acids. CDR3 coding DNA: TGTGCCAGCAGCAAAGATAGAGGTCGGGACAGACTTTCTAGCAATCAGCCCCAGCATTTT. Amino acids: CASSKDRGRDRLSSNQPQHF.

Details on this clone: The sample holds other DNA sequences that translate to the same CDR3. This chain connects TRBV27 to TRBJ2-7, with D unresolved. The CDR3 loop spans 16 amino acids. The ends were cut back, 10 bases at V and 3 bases at J, with 25 bases in the middle. Germline V gene lookup returns CDR1 MNHEY and CDR2 SMNVEV (reference sequence). CDR3 bases: TGTGCCATCCATCGTTCCCCCCAGGCGGTTTTCTACGAGCAGTACTTC. Translated: CAIHRSPQAVFYEQYF.

The rearrangement joins TRBV2 to TRBJ2-3, with D possibly TRBD2 on 6 matching bases. The germline V and J ends were trimmed by 6 bases and 4 bases, with 11 bases remaining between them. This CDR3 comprises 13 residues. Germline CDR1 SNHLY, CDR2 FYNNEI. The CDR3 loop reads CASRQEGSDTQYF. CDR3 DNA: TGTGCCAGCAGGCAGGAGGGCTCAGATACGCAGTATTTT.

The rearrangement joins TRBV2 to TRBJ2-7; D could derive from TRBD1 or TRBD2 (6 bases each). This CDR3 comprises 13 residues. The V gene lost 10 bases and the J gene lost 4 bases, with 17 bases spanning the gap. Germline assignment: CDR1 SNHLY and CDR2 FYNNEI. The CDR3 DNA reads as TGTGCCATTCAGGCAGGAGGGGGGTACGAGCAGTACTTC. It codes for CAIQAGGGYEQYF.

The V and J genes are TRBV18 and TRBJ2-7; D possibly matches TRBD1 or TRBD2 (5 bases each). Germline CDR1 KGHSH, CDR2 LQKENI. Trimming pared 6 bases from V and 6 bases from J, leaving 18 bases between. The CDR3 sequence is 14 residues long. In nucleotides, the CDR3 is TGTGCCAGCTCGCCTAATGGGGGAGCCATCGAGCAGTACTTC. Its translation: CASSPNGGAIEQYF.

This clone was picked up one time. The chain combines TRBV7-9 with TRBJ2-5, with a tentative D call TRBD2 (5 bases). Trimming stripped 5 bases from V and 2 bases from J, with 9 bases between. Germline V gene data show CDR1 as SEHNR and CDR2 as FQNEAQ (reference sequence). This CDR3 contains 13 residues. CDR3 loop: CASSARLQETQYF. DNA for the CDR3: TGTGCCAGCAGCGCGAGACTACAAGAGACCCAGTACTTC. The whole variable domain, filled in from reference TRBV7-9 and TRBJ2-5, reads DTGVSQNPRHKITKRGQNVTFRCDPISEHNRLYWYRQTLGQGPEFLTYFQNEAQLEKSRLLSDRFSAERPKGSFSTLEIQRTEQGDSAMYLCASSARLQETQYFGPGTRLLVL.